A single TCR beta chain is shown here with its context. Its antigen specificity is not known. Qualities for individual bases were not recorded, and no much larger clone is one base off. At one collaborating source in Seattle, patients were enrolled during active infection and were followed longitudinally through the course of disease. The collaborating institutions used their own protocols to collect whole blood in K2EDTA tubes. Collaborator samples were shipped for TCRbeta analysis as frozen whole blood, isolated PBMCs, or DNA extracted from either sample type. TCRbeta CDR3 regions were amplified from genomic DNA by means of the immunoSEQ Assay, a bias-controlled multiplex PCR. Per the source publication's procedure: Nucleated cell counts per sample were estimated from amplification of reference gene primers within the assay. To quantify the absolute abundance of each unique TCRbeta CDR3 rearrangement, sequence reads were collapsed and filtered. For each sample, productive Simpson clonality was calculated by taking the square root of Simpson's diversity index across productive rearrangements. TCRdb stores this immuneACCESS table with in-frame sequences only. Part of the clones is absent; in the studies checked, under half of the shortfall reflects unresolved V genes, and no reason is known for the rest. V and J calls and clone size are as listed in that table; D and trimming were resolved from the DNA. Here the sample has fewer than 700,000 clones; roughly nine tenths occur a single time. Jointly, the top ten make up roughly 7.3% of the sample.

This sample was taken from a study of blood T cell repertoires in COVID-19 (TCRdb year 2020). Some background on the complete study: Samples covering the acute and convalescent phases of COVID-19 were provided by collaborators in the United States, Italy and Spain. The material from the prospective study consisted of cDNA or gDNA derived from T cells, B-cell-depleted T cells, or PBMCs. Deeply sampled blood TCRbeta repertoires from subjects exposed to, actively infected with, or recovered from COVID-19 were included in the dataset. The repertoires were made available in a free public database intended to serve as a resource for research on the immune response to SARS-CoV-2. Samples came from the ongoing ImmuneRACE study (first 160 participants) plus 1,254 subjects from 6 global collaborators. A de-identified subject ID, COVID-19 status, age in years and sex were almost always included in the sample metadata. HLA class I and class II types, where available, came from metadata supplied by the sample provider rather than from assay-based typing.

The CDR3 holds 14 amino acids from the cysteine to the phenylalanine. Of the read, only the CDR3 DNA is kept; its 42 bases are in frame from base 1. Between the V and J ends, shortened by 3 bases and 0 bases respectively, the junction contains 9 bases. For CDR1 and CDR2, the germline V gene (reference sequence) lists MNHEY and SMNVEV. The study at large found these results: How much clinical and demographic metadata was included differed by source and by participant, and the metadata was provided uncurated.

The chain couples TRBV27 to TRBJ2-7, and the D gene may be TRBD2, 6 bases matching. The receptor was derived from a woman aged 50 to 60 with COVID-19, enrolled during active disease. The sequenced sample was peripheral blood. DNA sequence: TGTGCCAGCAGTTTTGGGAGGAGCTCCTACGAGCAGTACTTC. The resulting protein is CASSFGRSSYEQYF.